One and the same sample provided the 10 T cell receptor beta chains below, sequenced in a study of blood T cell repertoires in COVID-19. Repertoires were generated with immunoSEQ multiplex PCR, while TCRdb's copy carries only in-frame clones and drops some. This table has 96,000 or so clones, about 90% appearing once. The material sequenced was peripheral blood. Receptors originate from a human donor with COVID-19, enrolled during active disease. The donor label of this sample is uncertain.

The chain links TRBV5-4 to TRBJ1-1; D is uncertain. The V gene lost 0 bases and the J gene lost 0 bases, with 15 bases spanning the gap. Germline V gene lookup returns CDR1 SGHNT and CDR2 YYREEE (reference sequence). CDR3 length equals 17 residues. Written as DNA, the CDR3 is TGTGCCAGCAGCTTGGCCTCTACGACTAACATGAACACTGAAGCTTTCTTT. Translated: CASSLASTTNMNTEAFF.

The chain recombines TRBV6-5 with TRBJ2-1, with a tentative D call TRBD1 (5 bases). The CDR3 covers 15 residues. Germline V gene data show CDR1 as MNHEY and CDR2 as SVGAGI. The germline V and J ends were trimmed by 6 bases and 1 base, with 13 bases remaining between them. CDR3 loop: CASRVRQPSYNEQFF. CDR3 nucleotide sequence: TGTGCCAGCAGGGTGCGACAGCCGTCCTACAATGAGCAGTTCTTC.

V usage is TRBV11-1 and J usage is TRBJ2-4, with a weak D call TRBD1 (7 bases). Germline CDR1 reads SGHAT; CDR2 reads FQDESV (reference sequence). The CDR3 spans 14 residues. With 5 bases removed from V and 5 bases from J, the gap between germline ends came to 13 bases. The CDR3 region is CASSGRGEENIQYF. DNA for the CDR3: TGTGCCAGCAGCGGCAGGGGGGAGGAAAACATTCAGTACTTC.

The rearrangement links TRBV7-2 to TRBJ1-1; weak D call: TRBD1 (5 bases). This CDR3 has 13 residues. The V gene's germline CDR1 is SGHTA and CDR2 FQGNSA. Trimming left V 4 bases short and J 1 base short, with 7 bases between. The chain's CDR3 is CASSWTPNTEAFF. CDR3 bases: TGTGCCAGCAGCTGGACACCGAACACTGAAGCTTTCTTT. Using reference TRBV7-2 and TRBJ1-1 for the parts outside the CDR3, the full variable domain is GAGVSQSPSNKVTEKGKDVELRCDPISGHTALYWYRQSLGQGLEFLIYFQGNSAPDKSGLPSDRFSAERTGGSVSTLTIQRTQQEDSAVYLCASSWTPNTEAFFGQGTRLTVV.

The V gene is TRBV30, the J gene TRBJ1-2, with TRBD1 matching 8 bases. This CDR3 is built from 13 residues. V shed 3 bases and J 4 bases; nucleotides not matched to a gene: 4. Germline values: CDR1 GTSNPN, CDR2 SVGIG (reference sequence). The DNA for the CDR3 is TGTGCCTGGAGAACACAGGGGGGCTATGGCTACACCTTC. The encoded protein is CAWRTQGGYGYTF. Variable domain in full (rest from reference TRBV30 and TRBJ1-2): SQTIHQWPATLVQPVGSPLSLECTVEGTSNPNLYWYRQAAGRGLQLLFYSVGIGQISSEVPQNLSASRPQDRQFILSSKKLLLSDSGFYLCAWRTQGGYGYTFGSGTRLTVV.

This rearrangement joins TRBV3-1 (or the pseudogene TRBV3-2) to TRBJ2-5, with D hard to call. V lost 0 bases, J lost 7 bases, and 12 bases lay in between. The CDR3 is made up of 14 amino acids. Germline values: CDR1 LGHDT, CDR2 YNNKEL (reference sequence). The CDR3 nucleotides are TGTGCCAGCAGCCAAGATACCGCAGGTGGGACCCAGTACTTC. Protein product: CASSQDTAGGTQYF.

The chain uses TRBV5-1 and TRBJ1-5; D is undetermined. The ends were cut back, 0 bases at V and 2 bases at J, with 9 bases in the middle. The CDR3 runs 15 residues. Germline CDR1 and CDR2: SGHRS and YFSETQ. The CDR3 spells CASSLVPGGNQPQHF. Written as DNA, the CDR3 is TGCGCCAGCAGCTTGGTTCCCGGAGGCAATCAGCCCCAGCATTTT. Variable domain in full (rest from reference TRBV5-1 and TRBJ1-5): KAGVTQTPRYLIKTRGQQVTLSCSPISGHRSVSWYQQTPGQGLQFLFEYFSETQRNKGNFPGRFSGRQFSNSRSEMNVSTLELGDSALYLCASSLVPGGNQPQHFGDGTRLSIL.

The V and J genes are TRBV4-2 and TRBJ1-4; 8 bases are a match to TRBD1. The V gene end was trimmed by 3 bases and the J gene end by 5 bases; junction bases not matched to a gene: 5. Germline V CDR1 and CDR2: LGHNA, YNFKEQ. The length of the CDR3 is 15 residues. This chain's CDR3 is CASSHGQGGNEKLFF. Here the CDR3 DNA reads TGTGCCAGCAGCCACGGACAGGGAGGGAATGAAAAACTGTTTTTT.

The chain employs TRBV2 and TRBJ1-6; weak D call: TRBD1 (5 bases). Germline CDR1 reads SNHLY; CDR2 reads FYNNEI. V was shortened by 4 bases and J by 6 bases, with 13 bases between the two germline ends. The CDR3 runs 15 residues. CDR3 in amino acids: CASSARSQGNSPLHF. In nucleotides, the CDR3 is TGTGCCAGCAGTGCCCGATCGCAGGGTAATTCACCCCTCCACTTT.

The chain recombines TRBV7-9 with TRBJ1-6, with D tentatively TRBD1 (6 bases). V lost 6 bases to trimming and J lost 7 bases, with 10 bases between them. The CDR3 runs to 13 residues. Germline lookup yields CDR1 SEHNR and CDR2 FQNEAQ (reference sequence). This chain's CDR3 is CASSQGLNSPLHF. CDR3 DNA sequence: TGTGCCAGCAGTCAGGGGCTGAATTCACCCCTCCACTTT.